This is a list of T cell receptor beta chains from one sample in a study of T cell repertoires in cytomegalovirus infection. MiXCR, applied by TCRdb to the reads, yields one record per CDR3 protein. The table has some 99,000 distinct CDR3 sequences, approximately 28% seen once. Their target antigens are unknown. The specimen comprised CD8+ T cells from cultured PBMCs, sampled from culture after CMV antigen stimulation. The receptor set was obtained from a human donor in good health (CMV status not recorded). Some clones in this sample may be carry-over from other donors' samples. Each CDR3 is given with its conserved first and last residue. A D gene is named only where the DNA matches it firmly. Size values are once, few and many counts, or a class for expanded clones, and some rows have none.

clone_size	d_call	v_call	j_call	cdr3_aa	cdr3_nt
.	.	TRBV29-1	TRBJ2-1	CSVEGPDSGRYNEQFF	TGCAGCGTTGAAGGGCCCGACAGCGGCCGTTACAATGAGCAGTTCTTC
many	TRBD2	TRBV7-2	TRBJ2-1	CASSHPGLVPGDEQFF	TGTGCCAGCAGCCATCCGGGACTAGTCCCCGGCGATGAGCAGTTCTTC
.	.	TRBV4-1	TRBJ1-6	CASSQDLNSPLHF	TGCGCCAGCAGCCAAGATTTAAACTCACCCCTCCACTTT
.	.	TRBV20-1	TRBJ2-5	CSAGLTSYETQYF	TGCAGTGCTGGGCTTACTAGCTATGAGACTCAGTACTTC
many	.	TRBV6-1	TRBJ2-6	CASTRRGRNSGANVLTF	TGTGCCAGCACCAGACGTGGACGTAACTCTGGGGCCAACGTCCTGACTTTC
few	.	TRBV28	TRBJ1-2	CASSTTLGRGYTF	TGTGCCAGCAGTACAACCCTGGGGAGAGGCTACACCTTC
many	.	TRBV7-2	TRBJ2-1	CASSLMQDYNEQFF	TGTGCCAGCAGCTTAATGCAGGACTACAATGAGCAGTTCTTC
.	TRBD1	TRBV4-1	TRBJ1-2	CASSPQSGTAVYGYTF	TGCGCCAGCAGCCCCCAATCCGGGACAGCTGTATATGGCTACACCTTC
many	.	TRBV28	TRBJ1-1	CASSLLGDEAFF	TGTGCCAGCAGTTTATTGGGGGATGAAGCTTTCTTT
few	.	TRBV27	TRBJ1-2	CASSPTGINYGYTF	TGTGCCAGCAGTCCAACCGGGATTAACTATGGCTACACCTTC
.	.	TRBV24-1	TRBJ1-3	CATRTRGPTGKYRYTIYF	TGTGCCACCAGGACGAGGGGCCCTACAGGGAAATATCGGTACACCATATATTTT
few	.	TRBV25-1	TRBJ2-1	CASSDEQFF	TGTGCCAGCAGTGATGAGCAGTTCTTC
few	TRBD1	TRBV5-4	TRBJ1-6	CASSLKGDRVGSPLHF	TGTGCCAGCAGCCTCAAGGGGGACAGGGTGGGTTCACCCCTCCACTTT
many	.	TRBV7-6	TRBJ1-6	CASSLGDRTGSPLHF	TGTGCCAGCAGCTTAGGGGACCGCACGGGTTCACCCCTCCACTTT
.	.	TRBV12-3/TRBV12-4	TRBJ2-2	CASSLQQNTGELFF	TGTGCCAGCAGTTTGCAACAGAACACCGGGGAGCTGTTTTTT
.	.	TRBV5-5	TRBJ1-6	CASSAGLGGSYNSPLHF	TGTGCCAGCAGCGCGGGACTTGGGGGCTCCTATAATTCACCCCTCCACTTT
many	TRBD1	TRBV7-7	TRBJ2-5	CASSPGTGFQETQYF	TGTGCCAGCAGCCCCGGGACAGGGTTCCAAGAGACCCAGTACTTC
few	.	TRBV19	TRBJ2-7	CASSTRGGVSSYEQYF	TGTGCCAGTAGTACCCGGGGCGGGGTGAGCTCCTACGAGCAGTACTTC
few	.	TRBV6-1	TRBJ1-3	CATFSVGTIYF	TGTGCCACCTTCTCGGTCGGCACCATATATTTT
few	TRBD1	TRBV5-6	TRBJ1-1	CASSLTGQGADTEAFF	TGTGCCAGCAGCCTCACCGGACAGGGGGCGGACACTGAAGCTTTCTTT
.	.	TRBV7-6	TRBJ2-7	CASSLSGGTDEQYF	TGTGCCAGCAGTTTGAGTGGGGGGACCGACGAGCAGTACTTC
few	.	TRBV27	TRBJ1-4	CASSFTDFPTSTNEKLFF	TGTGCCAGCAGTTTCACGGATTTCCCGACCTCAACTAATGAAAAACTGTTTTTT
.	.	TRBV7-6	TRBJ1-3	CASSLGHGAGNTIYF	TGTGCCAGCAGCCTAGGTCATGGAGCTGGAAACACCATATATTTT
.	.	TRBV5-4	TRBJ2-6	CASSLVGSGANVLTF	TGTGCCAGCAGCTTGGTCGGCTCTGGGGCCAACGTCCTGACTTTC
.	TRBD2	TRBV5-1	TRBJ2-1	CASSLGTSGGDEQFF	TGCGCCAGCAGCTTGGGGACTAGCGGGGGAGATGAGCAGTTCTTC
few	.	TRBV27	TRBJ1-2	CASSLSVLYGYTF	TGTGCCAGCAGTTTAAGTGTACTCTATGGCTACACCTTC
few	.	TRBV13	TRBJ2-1	CASSPSSGRSYNEQFF	TGTGCCAGCAGCCCCTCCAGCGGGCGCTCCTACAATGAGCAGTTCTTC
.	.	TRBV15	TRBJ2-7	CATSRGPGSYEQYF	TGTGCCACCAGCAGGGGGCCAGGGAGCTACGAGCAGTACTTC
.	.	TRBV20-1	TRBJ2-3	CSAQTGIRTDTQYF	TGCAGTGCTCAGACCGGGATACGCACAGATACGCAGTATTTT
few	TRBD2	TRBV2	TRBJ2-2	CASRETSGGGTGELFF	TGTGCCAGCAGGGAGACTAGCGGGGGTGGGACCGGGGAGCTGTTTTTT
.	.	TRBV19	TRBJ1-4	CASSPEGATNEKLFF	TGTGCCAGTAGTCCCGAGGGTGCAACTAATGAAAAACTGTTTTTT
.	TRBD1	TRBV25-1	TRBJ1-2	CASSDGLAGGWYGYTF	TGTGCCAGCAGTGATGGTCTGGCAGGGGGTTGGTATGGCTACACCTTC
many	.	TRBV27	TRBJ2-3	CASSLSPLADTQYF	TGTGCCAGCAGTTTATCCCCCTTAGCAGATACGCAGTATTTT
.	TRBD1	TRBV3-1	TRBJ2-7	CASSQLGQGADEQYF	TGTGCCAGCAGCCAGTTGGGACAGGGTGCCGACGAGCAGTACTTC
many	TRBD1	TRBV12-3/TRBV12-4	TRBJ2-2	CASSGTGGVSTGELFF	TGTGCCAGCAGTGGGACAGGGGGCGTCAGCACCGGGGAGCTGTTTTTT
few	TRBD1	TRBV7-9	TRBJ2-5	CASSLAQGGQKETQYF	TGTGCCAGCAGCTTAGCCCAAGGGGGCCAGAAAGAGACCCAGTACTTC
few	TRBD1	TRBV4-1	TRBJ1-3	CASSQFETGGTTIYF	TGCGCCAGCAGCCAATTTGAGACAGGGGGCACCACCATATATTTT
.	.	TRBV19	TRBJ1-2	CASSILGEDGYTF	TGTGCCAGTAGTATATTGGGGGAGGATGGCTACACCTTC
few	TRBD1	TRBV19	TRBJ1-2	CASSLGQENGYTF	TGTGCCAGTAGTCTCGGACAGGAAAATGGCTACACCTTC
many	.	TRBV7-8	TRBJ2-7	CASSLVSPTYEQYF	TGTGCCAGCAGCTTAGTATCACCCACCTACGAGCAGTACTTC
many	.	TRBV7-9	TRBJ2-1	CASSLGVNEQFF	TGTGCCAGCAGTTTGGGGGTGAATGAGCAGTTCTTC
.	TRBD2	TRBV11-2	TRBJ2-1	CASSAWRGANNEQFF	TGTGCCAGCAGCGCGTGGCGGGGGGCTAACAATGAGCAGTTCTTC